Below, 20 T cell receptor beta chains from the same sample are listed, as sequenced in a study of blood T cells in healthy people across ages. It was with a sample-barcoded 5' primer and a J-beta primer mix that a second PCR of roughly 7 to 12 cycles was run. TCRdb used MiXCR to reprocess the 5' RACE reads, holding one entry per CDR3 protein. The sample holds roughly 1.6 million distinct CDR3 sequences; about 31% are singletons and the top ten take approximately 10%. Sequenced: blood. These receptors all come from a woman younger than 45 in good health.

This clonotype was detected many times. The rearrangement links TRBV12-3 or TRBV12-4 to TRBJ2-5, with 8 nucleotides matching TRBD2. After removal of 6 bases from V and 4 bases from J, the junction contained 10 bases not matched to a gene. CDR3 length: 15 residues. The CDR3: CASSTGLVQGETQYF. In nucleotides, the CDR3 is TGTGCCAGCAGCACGGGACTAGTTCAGGGAGAGACCCAGTACTTC.

The V gene is TRBV20-1, the J gene TRBJ1-1, with D unclear. The CDR3 runs to 12 residues. V lost 6 bases, J lost 6 bases, and 14 bases lay in between. Germline lookup yields CDR1 DFQATT and CDR2 SNEGSKA (reference sequence). The CDR3 protein is CSARVGNSEAFF. The CDR3, as DNA: TGCAGTGCCCGCGTGGGGAATTCTGAAGCTTTCTTT.

V is TRBV20-1 and J is TRBJ2-5; D is perhaps TRBD2 (7 bases). CDR3 length equals 16 residues. The V gene lost 6 bases and the J gene lost 5 bases, with 25 bases spanning the gap. The V gene's germline CDR1 is DFQATT and CDR2 SNEGSKA (reference sequence). CDR3 residues: CSANQRGGDQAETQYF. The DNA of the CDR3 is TGCAGTGCAAACCAACGAGGGGGGGACCAAGCGGAGACCCAGTACTTC.

The chain couples TRBV7-2 to TRBJ2-1, with D maybe TRBD2 (6 bases). The CDR3 has 14 amino acids. The germline V gene has CDR1 SGHTA and CDR2 FQGNSA. V was cut by 6 bases and J by 7 bases, with 16 bases left in between. This CDR3 is CASSGGAGRNEQFF. The CDR3 region has the DNA TGTGCCAGCAGTGGAGGGGCAGGGAGGAATGAGCAGTTCTTC.

The chain has TRBV24-1 and TRBJ2-2; 8 bases line up with TRBD1. J gave up 0 bases and V 3 bases, and 5 bases lay outside the gene matches. The CDR3 is 17 residues long. Germline lookup yields CDR1 KGHDR and CDR2 SFDVKD. CDR3 sequence: CATSDPQGAANTGELFF. The CDR3, as DNA: TGTGCCACCAGTGATCCGCAGGGGGCTGCGAACACCGGGGAGCTGTTTTTT.

This clonotype came up a few times. The DNA for the CDR3 is TGTGCCAGCAGCCGCCTAGGGCCTAGCGGGAGCATCGCAGATACGCAGTATTTT. It encodes CASSRLGPSGSIADTQYF. The chain has TRBV6-1 and TRBJ2-3; the match to TRBD2 covers 10 bases. The CDR3 totals 18 residues. V shed 6 bases and J 4 bases; nucleotides not matched to a gene: 16. The germline V gene encodes CDR1 MNHNS and CDR2 SASEGT.

This clonotype was counted only a few times. The CDR3 reads CASIPCPRKGNQPQHF. For the CDR3, the DNA is TGTGCCAGCATCCCCTGTCCGAGAAAGGGCAATCAGCCCCAGCATTTT. The V gene is TRBV6-4, the J gene TRBJ1-5; no definite D call. Between the trimmed V and J ends, which lost 7 bases and 2 bases, there was a span of 18 bases. The CDR3 has 16 residues. Germline values: CDR1 MRHNA, CDR2 SNTAGT.

The V and J genes are TRBV25-1 and TRBJ2-7; 8 nucleotides agree with TRBD1. Germline trimming cut 10 bases from V and 5 bases from J; bases unmatched to any gene: 13. CDR3 size: 14 residues. The germline gives CDR1 MGHDK, CDR2 SYGVNS. Here the CDR3 DNA reads TGTGCCACCAGCCCCTGGACAGGGAAAAACGAGCAGTACTTC. This translates into CATSPWTGKNEQYF.

At least ten counts were recorded for this clonotype. V gene TRBV4-1 combines with J gene TRBJ2-3; a possible D gene is TRBD1 (5 bases). The CDR3 runs 13 residues. V was pared by 8 bases and J by 6 bases, with 15 bases between. Germline lookup yields CDR1 MGHRA and CDR2 YSYEKL. The chain's CDR3 is CASSGARLDTQYF. The DNA of the CDR3 is TGCGCCAGCTCTGGGGCCCGATTGGATACGCAGTATTTT.

At least ten counts were recorded for this clonotype. The CDR3 is CSARVQRGAYEQYF. The CDR3 DNA reads TGCAGTGCTAGGGTACAGCGGGGGGCCTACGAGCAGTACTTC. The chain couples TRBV20-1 to TRBJ2-7, with 9 bases aligning to TRBD2. CDR1 DFQATT and CDR2 SNEGSKA come from the germline V gene (reference sequence). The CDR3 loop spans 14 amino acids. Trimming removed 3 bases from V and 2 bases from J; junction bases left unmatched: 5.

J is TRBJ1-4 and V is TRBV5-1; weak D call: TRBD1 (5 bases). CDR1 SGHRS and CDR2 YFSETQ come from the germline V gene. This CDR3 contains 15 residues. V was trimmed by 0 bases and J by 8 bases, leaving 14 bases between them. The CDR3 nucleotides are TGCGCCAGCAGCTTGGGCGGCAGGGAAAGGGAAAAACTGTTTTTT. It yields the protein CASSLGGREREKLFF.

The rearrangement links TRBV27 to TRBJ1-5, with D perhaps matching TRBD1 (5 bases). Germline V gene data show CDR1 as MNHEY and CDR2 as SMNVEV (reference sequence). The CDR3 extends over 17 amino acids. Trimming shortened V by 8 bases and J by 2 bases, and 22 bases separated the two germline ends. The CDR3 loop is CASSPGSVQGGNQPQHF. The CDR3 region has the DNA TGTGCCAGCTCACCTGGGAGCGTCCAAGGGGGCAATCAGCCCCAGCATTTT.

This clonotype was picked up a small number of times. The chain recombines TRBV29-1 with TRBJ2-2; D is possibly TRBD1 or TRBD2 (5 bases each). V dropped 6 bases and J dropped 2 bases, with 13 bases sitting between them. Germline loops: CDR1 SQVTM, CDR2 ANQGSEA. The CDR3 covers 14 residues. The CDR3 protein is CSVLDGANTGELFF. The CDR3 DNA reads as TGCAGCGTACTAGACGGGGCTAACACCGGGGAGCTGTTTTTT.

This clonotype was seen more than once but under ten times. J is TRBJ2-1 and V is TRBV4-2, with 9 bases aligning to TRBD2. Germline lookup yields CDR1 LGHNA and CDR2 YNFKEQ. This CDR3 is built from 18 residues. The ends lost 3 bases at V and 4 bases at J; junction bases unmatched: 13. CDR3 DNA sequence: TGTGCCAGCAGCCAGAATTTCCCTCCTAGCGGGGTATACAATGAGCAGTTCTTC. Protein product: CASSQNFPPSGVYNEQFF.

Concerning this clonotype: This likely comes from a read error, as the CDR3 has no conserved phenylalanine or tryptophan at its end. This chain links TRBV14 with TRBJ2-7; D possibly matches TRBD1 or TRBD2 (5 bases each). The CDR3 covers 14 residues. Trimming removed 0 bases from V and 4 bases from J, with 10 bases in between. Germline CDR1 is SGHDN and CDR2 is FVKESK. CDR3 loop: CASSQDRGQYEQYS. CDR3 coding DNA: TGTGCCAGCAGCCAAGATCGGGGCCAGTACGAGCAGTACTCC.

The chain recombines TRBV15 with TRBJ2-7, with D unresolved. The DNA end is more similar to TRBJ2-5, so the J call may be wrong. Germline lookup yields CDR1 LNHNV and CDR2 YYDKDF (reference sequence). This CDR3 is 12 amino acids long. The CDR3 DNA is TGTGCCACCAGCGAACTACTTGAGACCCAGTACTTC. Protein sequence: CATSELLETQYF.

This clonotype was found a few times. In DNA form, the CDR3 reads TGCGCCAGCAAACGACCGACGAGGGAAGAGACCCAGTACTTC. Its translation: CASKRPTREETQYF. The J gene is TRBJ2-5, the V gene TRBV5-1; perhaps TRBD2 as D (5 bases). Germline V CDR1 and CDR2: SGHRS, YFSETQ. Trimming stripped 6 bases from V and 3 bases from J, with 15 bases between. The CDR3 is 14 amino acids.

The chain links TRBV27 to TRBJ2-6; 8 bases match TRBD1. The ends lost 4 bases at V and 8 bases at J; junction bases unmatched: 10. CDR1 and CDR2 (germline): MNHEY, SMNVEV (reference sequence). This CDR3 comprises 16 residues. The CDR3: CASSWQGARGTNVLTF. CDR3 bases: TGTGCCAGCAGTTGGCAGGGGGCGAGAGGGACCAACGTCCTGACTTTC.

CDR3 sequence reads: CASGAGGNTQYF. CDR3 nucleotide sequence: TGTGCCAGCGGTGCGGGCGGCAATACGCAGTATTTT. The chain employs TRBV2 and TRBJ2-3, with D possibly matching TRBD2 (5 bases). Germline CDR1 SNHLY, CDR2 FYNNEI. The CDR3 loop spans 12 amino acids. V gave up 8 bases and J gave up 7 bases, with 13 bases separating them.

The chain links TRBV6-1 to TRBJ2-5, with 12 bases lining up with TRBD2. V dropped 3 bases and J dropped 5; count of bases not matched to a gene: 4. Per germline, CDR1 MNHNS and CDR2 SASEGT. The CDR3 is made up of 15 amino acids. The DNA of the CDR3 is TGTGCCAGCAGTGAGACTAGCGGGAGCGTGGAGACCCAGTACTTC. Translated, it gives CASSETSGSVETQYF.